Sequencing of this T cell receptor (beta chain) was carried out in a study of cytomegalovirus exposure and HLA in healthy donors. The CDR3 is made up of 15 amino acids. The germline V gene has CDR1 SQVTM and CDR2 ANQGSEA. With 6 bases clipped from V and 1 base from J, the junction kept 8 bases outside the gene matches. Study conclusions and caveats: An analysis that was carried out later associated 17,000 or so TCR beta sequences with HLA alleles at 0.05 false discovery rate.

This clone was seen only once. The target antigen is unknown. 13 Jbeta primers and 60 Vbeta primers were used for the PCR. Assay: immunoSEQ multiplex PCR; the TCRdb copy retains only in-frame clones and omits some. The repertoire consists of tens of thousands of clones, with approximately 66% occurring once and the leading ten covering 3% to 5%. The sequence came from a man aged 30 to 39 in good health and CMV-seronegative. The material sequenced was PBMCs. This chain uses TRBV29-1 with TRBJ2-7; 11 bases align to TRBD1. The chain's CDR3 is CSVRDRGASSYEQYF. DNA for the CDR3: TGCAGCGTCCGGGACAGGGGGGCGTCATCCTACGAGCAGTACTTC.